This TCR beta chain was retrieved from a study of identical twins. Study-wide results and caveats: It was cross-sectional statistical analysis, not following the same donors, that the conclusions relied on.

As for this clonotype: Its specificity is not known.

TCRdb independently ran MiXCR on the 5' RACE reads; one entry per CDR3 protein. The top ten clones hold under 2% of a sample with more than 650,000 distinct CDR3 sequences, around 6.1% of them seen once. This TCR derives from a man between 18 and 29 years old in good health. Sequencing used naive T cells sorted from blood.

CDR3 amino acids: CASSSGPKQETQYF. The CDR3 coding sequence is TGTGCCAGCAGCTCCGGACCGAAACAAGAGACCCAGTACTTC. The chain employs TRBV5-6 and TRBJ2-5; D is unresolved. CDR1 SGHDT and CDR2 YYEEEE come from the germline V gene. Trimming took 3 bases from V and 2 from J, leaving 11 bases between them. This CDR3 is 14 amino acids long.